The present TCR beta chain was sequenced within a study of blood T cell repertoires in COVID-19. Measured with immunoSEQ multiplex PCR; TCRdb has only the in-frame clones, and not every one. The sample comprises more than 100,000 clones, around 86% of which are singletons, and around 2.3% rests with the top ten. V lost 6 bases to trimming and J lost 5 bases; unmatched junction nucleotides: 12. The CDR3 runs to 15 residues. Germline assignment: CDR1 MNHEY and CDR2 SVGAGI. J is TRBJ2-7 and V is TRBV6-5, with 8 bases aligning to TRBD1. This TCR was recovered from a man in his fifties with active COVID-19. The sequenced sample consisted of peripheral blood. The CDR3 spells CASRKTRGRIHEQYF. The CDR3 DNA is TGTGCCAGCAGGAAAACCAGGGGGCGTATCCACGAGCAGTACTTC.